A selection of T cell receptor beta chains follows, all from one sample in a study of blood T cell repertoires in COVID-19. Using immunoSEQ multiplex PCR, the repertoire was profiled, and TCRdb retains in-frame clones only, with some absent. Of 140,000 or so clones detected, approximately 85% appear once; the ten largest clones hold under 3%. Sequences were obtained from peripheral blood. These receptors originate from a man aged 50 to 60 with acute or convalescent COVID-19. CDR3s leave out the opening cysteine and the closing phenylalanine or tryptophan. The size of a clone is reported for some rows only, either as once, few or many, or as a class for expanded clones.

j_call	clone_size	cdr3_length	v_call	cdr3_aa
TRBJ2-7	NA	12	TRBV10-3	AISSVDREYEQY
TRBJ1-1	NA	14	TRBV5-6	ASSSSRRGSVTEAF
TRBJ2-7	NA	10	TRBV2	ASRPTGGEQY
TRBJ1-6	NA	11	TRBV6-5	ATREARRSPLH
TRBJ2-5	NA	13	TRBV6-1	AGSERVLGEETQY
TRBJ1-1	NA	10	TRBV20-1	SASPDRVRAF
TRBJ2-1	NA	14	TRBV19	ASSIETSGSWYEQF
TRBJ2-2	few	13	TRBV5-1	ASSLAGQGAGELF
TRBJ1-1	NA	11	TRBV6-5	ASSFTGDPEAF
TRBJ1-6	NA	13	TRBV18	ASSTDRGVNSPLH
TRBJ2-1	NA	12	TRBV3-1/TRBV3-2	ASSPLETNNEQF
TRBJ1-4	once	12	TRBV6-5	ASSSDRGWEKLF
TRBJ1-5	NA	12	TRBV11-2	ASSPSGPDQPQH
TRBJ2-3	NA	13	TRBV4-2	ASSQEGAGTDTQY
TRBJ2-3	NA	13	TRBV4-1	ASSQDPLARDTQY
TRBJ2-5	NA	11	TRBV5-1	ASSFNMQETQY
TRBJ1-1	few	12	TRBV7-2	ASSPGSMNTEAF
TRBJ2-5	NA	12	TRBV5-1	ASSSTGSQETQY
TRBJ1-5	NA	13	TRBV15	ATSRTGEMDQPQH
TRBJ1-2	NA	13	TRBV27	ASSLSGTGGYGYT
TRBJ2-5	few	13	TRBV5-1	ASSSSTSGKETQY
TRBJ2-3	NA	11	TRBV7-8	ASSLALENTQY
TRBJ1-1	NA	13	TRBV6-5	ASRYHGTGRTEAF
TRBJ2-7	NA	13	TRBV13	ASSQRRGYSYEQY
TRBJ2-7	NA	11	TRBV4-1	ASSQDDTYEQY
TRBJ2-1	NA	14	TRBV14	ASSPMGGGLYNEQF
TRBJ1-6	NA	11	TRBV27	ASRDRTVSPLH
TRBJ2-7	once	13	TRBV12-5	ASGGGGTATYEQY
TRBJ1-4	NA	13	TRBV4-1	ASSQEGTVNEKLF
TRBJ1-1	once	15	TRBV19	ASSIGGRAVGNTEAF
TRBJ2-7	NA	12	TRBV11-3	ASSPTGGIYEQY
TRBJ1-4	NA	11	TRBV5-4	ASSTGGYEKLF
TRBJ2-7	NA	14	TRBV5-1	ASSLTTGAPSGEQY
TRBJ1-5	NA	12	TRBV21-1	ASSARVRNQPQH
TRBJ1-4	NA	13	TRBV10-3	AISEGIGGYEKLF
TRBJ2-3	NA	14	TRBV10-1	ASSESSGLAIDTQY
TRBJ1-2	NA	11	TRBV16	ASSQSGLDGYT
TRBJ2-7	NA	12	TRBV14	ASSLKSGTYEQY
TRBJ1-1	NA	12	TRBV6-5	ASSRLPRNTEAF
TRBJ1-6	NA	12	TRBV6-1	ASSEDRGNSPLH
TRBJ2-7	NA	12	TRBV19	ASSDRDRRYEQY
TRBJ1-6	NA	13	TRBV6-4	ASSVAGTPNSPLH
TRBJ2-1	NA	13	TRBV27	ASSPGTGSYNEQF
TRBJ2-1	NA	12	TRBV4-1	ASSSQTRNNEQF